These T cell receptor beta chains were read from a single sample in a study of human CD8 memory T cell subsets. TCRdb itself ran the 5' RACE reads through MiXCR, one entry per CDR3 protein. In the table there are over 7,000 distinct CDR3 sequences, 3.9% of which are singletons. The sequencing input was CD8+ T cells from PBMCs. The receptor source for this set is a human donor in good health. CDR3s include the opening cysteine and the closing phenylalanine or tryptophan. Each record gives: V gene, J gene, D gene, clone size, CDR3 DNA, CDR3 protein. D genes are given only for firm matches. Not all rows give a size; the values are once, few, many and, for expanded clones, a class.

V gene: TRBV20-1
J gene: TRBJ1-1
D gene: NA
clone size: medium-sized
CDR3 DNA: TGCAGTGCTAGGGAGGCAGACGTGAACACTGAAGCTTTCTTT
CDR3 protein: CSAREADVNTEAFF

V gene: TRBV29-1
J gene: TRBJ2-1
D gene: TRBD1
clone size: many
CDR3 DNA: TGCAGCGGAGGGGTAGACAGGGGGCGGGATGAGCAGTTCTTC
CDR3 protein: CSGGVDRGRDEQFF

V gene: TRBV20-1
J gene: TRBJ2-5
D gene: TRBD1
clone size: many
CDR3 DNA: TGCAGTGCTAGATTCACGACAGGGGCTGTCGATAGAAGTTATCAACAAGAGACCCAGTACTTC
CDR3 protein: CSARFTTGAVDRSYQQETQYF

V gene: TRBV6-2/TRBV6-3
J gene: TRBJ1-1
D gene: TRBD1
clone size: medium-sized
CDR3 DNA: TGTGCCAGCAGTTCTTCCTCGGACAGGGGAGACACTGAAGCTTTCTTT
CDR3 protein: CASSSSSDRGDTEAFF

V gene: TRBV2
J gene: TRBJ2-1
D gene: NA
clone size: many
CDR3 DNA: TGTGCCAGCGCTGACAGCTACAATGAGCAGTTCTTC
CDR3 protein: CASADSYNEQFF

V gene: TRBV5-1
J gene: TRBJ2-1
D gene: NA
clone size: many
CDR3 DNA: TGCGCCAGCAGCCGTACCAGGCCCGAATTTTTGGATGAGCAGTTCTTC
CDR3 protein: CASSRTRPEFLDEQFF

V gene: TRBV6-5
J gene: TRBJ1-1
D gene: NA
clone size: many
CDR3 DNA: TGTGCCAGCAGTTACTCGATTTACAAGGGGAACACTGAAGCTTTCTTT
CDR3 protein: CASSYSIYKGNTEAFF

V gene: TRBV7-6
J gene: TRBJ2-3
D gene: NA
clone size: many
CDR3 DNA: TGTGCCAGCAGCTTAGGGCCCGCCGAAGGCACAGATACGCAGTATTTT
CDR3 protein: CASSLGPAEGTDTQYF

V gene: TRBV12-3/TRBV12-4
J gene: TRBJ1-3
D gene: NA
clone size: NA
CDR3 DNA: TGTGCCAGCAGTTTAAGTCTCGGGGGGTCTGGAAACACCATATATTTT
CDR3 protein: CASSLSLGGSGNTIYF

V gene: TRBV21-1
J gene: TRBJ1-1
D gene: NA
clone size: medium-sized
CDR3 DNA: TGTGCCAGCAGCCTACGGATGAACACTGAAGCTTTCTTT
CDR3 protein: CASSLRMNTEAFF

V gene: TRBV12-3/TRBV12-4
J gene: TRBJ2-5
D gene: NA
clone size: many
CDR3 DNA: TGTGCCAGCGCTGGGCTTGAAGAGACCCAGTACTTC
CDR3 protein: CASAGLEETQYF

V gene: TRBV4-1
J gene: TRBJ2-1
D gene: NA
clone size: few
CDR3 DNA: TGCGCCAGCAACCATTTGCCGGGACTGAAATACAATGAGCAGTTCTTC
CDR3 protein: CASNHLPGLKYNEQFF

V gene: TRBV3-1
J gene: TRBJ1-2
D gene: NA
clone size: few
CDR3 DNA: TGTGCCAGCACCCTAAGTTTTGGGGACGGCGGCTACACCTTC
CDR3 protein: CASTLSFGDGGYTF

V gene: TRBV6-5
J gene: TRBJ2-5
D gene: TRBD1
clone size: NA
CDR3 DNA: TGTGCCAGCAGTTACGGGACAGGGGGCGCAGAGACCCAGTACTTC
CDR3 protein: CASSYGTGGAETQYF

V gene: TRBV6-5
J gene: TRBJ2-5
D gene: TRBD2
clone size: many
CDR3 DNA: TGTGCCAGCAGTTCCTACGCCGGGACTAGCGGGCAAGAGACCCAGTACTTC
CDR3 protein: CASSSYAGTSGQETQYF

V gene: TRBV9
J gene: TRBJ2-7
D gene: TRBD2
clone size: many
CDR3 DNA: TGTGCCAGCAGCGTAGGTAGCGGGAGCGTCTACGAGCAGTACTTC
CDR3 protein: CASSVGSGSVYEQYF

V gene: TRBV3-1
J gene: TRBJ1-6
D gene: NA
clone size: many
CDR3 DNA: TGTGCCAGCAGCCCAGGGTTCGGCGGATCACCCCTCCACTTT
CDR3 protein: CASSPGFGGSPLHF

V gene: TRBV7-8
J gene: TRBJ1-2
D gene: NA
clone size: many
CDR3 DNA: TGTGCCAGCAGCTTACCAGGGACTGGGGATGGCTACACCTTC
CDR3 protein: CASSLPGTGDGYTF

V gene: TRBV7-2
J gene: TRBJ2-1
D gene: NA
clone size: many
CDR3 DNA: TGTGCCAGCAGTAGGACAGTCGACTACAATGAGCAGTTCTTC
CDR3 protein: CASSRTVDYNEQFF

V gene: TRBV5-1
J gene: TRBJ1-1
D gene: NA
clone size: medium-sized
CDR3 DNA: TGCGCCAGCAGCTTGCTACGCTTTGGGAACACTGAAGCTTTCTTT
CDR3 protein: CASSLLRFGNTEAFF

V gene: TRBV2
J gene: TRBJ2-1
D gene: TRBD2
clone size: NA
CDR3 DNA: TGTGCCAGCAGTGCGCGGGAGAACTCCTACAATGAGCAGTTCTTC
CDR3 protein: CASSARENSYNEQFF